This T cell receptor beta chain was captured in a study of PD-1 blockade in mismatch repair-deficient tumors (dated by TCRdb to the late 2010s). Turning to the overall study: Between September 2013 and late 2016, the trial enrolled approximately 87 consecutive patients with around 11 types of mismatch repair-deficient cancer, all of whom had received prior treatment and were progressing. Tumor-associated T cell clones were tracked in the peripheral blood of patients responding to PD-1 blockade by deep sequencing of TCR CDR3 regions. On the study overall, not on this receptor specifically: Tumor-resident clones, often undetectable in blood before treatment, expanded rapidly after pembrolizumab and then contracted, generally before radiologic responses.

For every enrolled patient, mismatch repair deficiency was confirmed by either polymerase chain reaction or immunohistochemistry. TCR sequencing was performed for a few patients who responded to pembrolizumab therapy. In the phase II trial, pembrolizumab PD-1 blockade was tested prospectively in advanced mismatch repair-deficient cancers, no matter which tissue of origin the cancers came from. Peripheral blood T cell samples were collected serially, before PD-1 blockade began and at several time points afterward. Blood sampling times were reported as weeks after the first pembrolizumab dose. CDR1 and CDR2, per the germline V gene, are MDHEN and SYDVKM. The CDR3 numbers 15 residues from cysteine through phenylalanine. Only the CDR3 DNA is retained, 45 bases long and in frame from the first base. Deletion took 8 bases off V and 1 base off J, with a span of 18 bases between the germline ends. Library construction relied on the immunoSEQ multiplex PCR assay. The table was pulled from immuneACCESS by TCRdb, which kept in-frame rearrangements only. Such tables lose some clones; where checked, under half of the loss comes from unresolved V genes, and the rest has no known cause. This sample is represented by around 38,000 clones; 70% to 80% of them were singletons. The ten most abundant clones make up approximately 22% of the sample.

In the case of this clone: Its antigen is unknown. Qualities for individual bases were not recorded, and no much larger clone is one base off.

The TCR comes from an adult with mismatch repair-deficient cancer. The V and J genes are TRBV28 and TRBJ2-7; the D gene is perhaps TRBD2, on 7 matching bases. The starting material was peripheral blood, obtained 4 weeks after starting pembrolizumab. CDR3 region: CASSWGRELSYEQYF. The nucleotide sequence is given as TGTGCCAGCTCCTGGGGGCGGGAGTTGTCCTACGAGCAGTACTTC.